A single sample gave rise to the 14 T cell receptor beta chains below, sequenced in a study of blood T cell repertoires in COVID-19. The protocol was immunoSEQ multiplex PCR, while the TCRdb copy is restricted to in-frame clones and leaves out a portion. The table shows some 120,000 clones, with around 83% occurring only once. Material: peripheral blood. These receptors were collected from a human donor in a cohort sampled during active COVID-19.

The chain is built from TRBV10-1 and TRBJ2-4; 14 bases are a match to TRBD2. Germline trimming cut 0 bases from V and 8 bases from J; bases unmatched to any gene: 0. This CDR3 contains 15 residues. Germline V gene data show CDR1 as WNHNN and CDR2 as SYGVQD (reference sequence). The CDR3 DNA reads TGCGCCAGCAGTGAGTCGGGACTAGCGGGAGACATTCAGTACTTC. Translating it yields CASSESGLAGDIQYF.

The CDR3 loop reads CALRRTSSYEQYV. Written as DNA, the CDR3 is TGTGCCCTCCGGCGGACTAGCTCCTACGAGCAGTACGTC. The V call is TRBV10-3, the J call TRBJ2-7; 7 bases map to TRBD2. The trim removed 11 bases at V and 0 bases at J, leaving 7 bases unmatched. The CDR3 spans 13 residues. CDR1 and CDR2 from the germline V gene are ENHRY and SYGVKD.

The chain carries TRBV5-1 and TRBJ2-2; TRBD2 agrees at 12 bases. Germline CDR1 reads SGHRS; CDR2 reads YFSETQ. Unmatched junction bases numbered 13, after V lost 5 bases and J lost 5 bases. This CDR3 comprises 18 residues. This CDR3 is CASSPGTAGTSGTGELFF. In DNA form, the CDR3 reads TGCGCCAGCAGTCCCGGGACAGCCGGGACTAGCGGGACCGGGGAGCTGTTTTTT.

This clone was seen once. The rearrangement uses TRBV30 and TRBJ2-5; TRBD2 agrees at 9 bases. With 2 bases clipped from V and 3 bases from J, the junction kept 7 bases outside the gene matches. The CDR3 totals 15 residues. Germline CDR1 GTSNPN, CDR2 SVGIG (reference sequence). CDR3 bases: TGTGCCTGGAGTAGGTTGGCTAGCGGGAAAGAGACCCAGTACTTC. Protein sequence: CAWSRLASGKETQYF.

This clone was seen a few times. The chain uses TRBV5-1 and TRBJ2-1; 7 bases agree with TRBD1. The length of the CDR3 is 15 residues. Germline assignment: CDR1 SGHRS and CDR2 YFSETQ. Germline trimming cut 1 base from V and 5 bases from J; bases unmatched to any gene: 6. CDR3 bases: TGCGCCAGCAGCTTGACTGGACAGGTACACAATGAGCAGTTCTTC. As protein: CASSLTGQVHNEQFF.

This clone was counted only a few times. The chain has TRBV7-3 and TRBJ1-1, with 8 bases fitting TRBD1. In germline, CDR1 is SGHTA, CDR2 FQGTGA. The ends lost 6 bases at V and 1 base at J; junction bases unmatched: 7. The CDR3 covers 15 residues. The CDR3: CASRFDRGRNTEAFF. The CDR3, as DNA: TGTGCCAGCAGGTTCGACAGGGGCCGGAACACTGAAGCTTTCTTT.

CDR3 sequence (DNA): TGTGCCTGGGCACCTAGACTAGCGGCGACCGGGGAGCTGTTTTTT. It specifies CAWAPRLAATGELFF. J is TRBJ2-2 and V is TRBV30; 9 bases line up with TRBD2. V lost 5 bases, J lost 5 bases, and 9 bases stayed unmatched. The CDR3 spans 15 residues. Germline V gives CDR1 GTSNPN, CDR2 SVGIG (reference sequence).

This clone occurred a few times. This chain joins TRBV5-4 and TRBJ2-7; TRBD2 matches 13 bases. Per the germline V gene, CDR1 is SGHNT and CDR2 is YYREEE (reference sequence). This CDR3 comprises 14 residues. J was trimmed by 6 bases and V by 4 bases; bases with no gene match: 4. DNA for the CDR3: TGTGCCAGCAGCACCGGGACTAGCGGGACCGAGCAGTACGTC. As protein: CASSTGTSGTEQYV.

V and J are TRBV6-5 and TRBJ1-1, with a possible D match to TRBD1 (5 bases). The CDR3 has 13 residues. V lost 5 bases, J lost 4 bases, and 11 bases lay in between. Germline-derived CDR1 and CDR2 are MNHEY and SVGAGI. The CDR3 bases are TGTGCCAGCAGTCGACAGTGGTTCACTGAAGCTTTCTTT. It yields the protein CASSRQWFTEAFF.

The CDR3, as DNA: TGTGCCAGTAGTAAGGACAGCGCTTCTAACTATGGCTACACCTTC. Residues: CASSKDSASNYGYTF. The chain links TRBV19 to TRBJ1-2; perhaps TRBD1 as D (6 bases). Germline lookup yields CDR1 LNHDA and CDR2 SQIVND (reference sequence). The CDR3 has 15 amino acids. With 4 bases removed from V and 0 bases from J, the gap between germline ends came to 12 bases.

The V and J genes are TRBV30 and TRBJ2-6; D gene ambiguous. The CDR3 is 15 amino acids. The V end lost 2 bases, the J end lost 0 bases, and 8 bases lay between the germline ends. The germline V gene encodes CDR1 GTSNPN and CDR2 SVGIG (reference sequence). In DNA, the CDR3 is TGTGCCTGGAGTCCTATTTTCTCTGGGGCCAACGTCCTGACTTTC. It specifies CAWSPIFSGANVLTF.

As to this clone: At one end the junction does not follow the germline gene, possibly because of a read error. V gene TRBV7-7 combines with J gene TRBJ1-4; perhaps TRBD1 as D (6 bases). CDR3 length: 15 amino acids. Germline CDR1 and CDR2: SSHAT and FNYEAQ (reference sequence). CDR3 in amino acids: CASSRWGQVNEKLFF. The CDR3 region has the DNA TGTGCTAGCAGCCGGTGGGGACAAGTAAATGAAAAACTGTTTTTT.

This sequence joins TRBV5-1 and TRBJ2-5; no definite D call. This CDR3 has 13 residues. Trimming pared 3 bases from V and 7 bases from J, leaving 13 bases between. The germline CDR1 and CDR2 sequences are SGHRS and YFSETQ. CDR3 DNA: TGCGCCAGCAGCTCCCCCCCGGGTGTGACCCAGTACTTC. This gives the protein CASSSPPGVTQYF.

J is TRBJ1-1 and V is TRBV19; weak D call: TRBD1 (5 bases). Trimming left V 4 bases short and J 5 bases short, with 8 bases between. In germline, CDR1 is LNHDA, CDR2 SQIVND (reference sequence). This CDR3 is 12 amino acids long. The CDR3 loop reads CASSTGITEAFF. The CDR3 DNA reads TGTGCCAGTAGTACAGGGATAACTGAAGCTTTCTTT.